A single sample is the source of the 21 T cell receptor beta chains below, sequenced in a study of cytomegalovirus exposure and HLA in healthy donors. PCR used 60 Vbeta primers and 13 Jbeta primers. Produced via immunoSEQ multiplex PCR; TCRdb's table is partial and in-frame only. The sample lists 64,000 or so clones; 65% to 75% were seen once. The source material was PBMCs. The receptors stem from a man aged 40-49 years in good health and CMV-seropositive.

V gene TRBV7-9 combines with J gene TRBJ2-1; D uncertain. This CDR3 is 14 amino acids long. From germline, CDR1 is SEHNR and CDR2 FQNEAQ (reference sequence). V was shortened by 1 base and J by 3 bases, with 7 bases between the two germline ends. The CDR3, as DNA: TGTGCCAGCAGCTTAGATGGCAACTACAATGAGCAGTTCTTC. It is translated as CASSLDGNYNEQFF.

This chain joins TRBV29-1 and TRBJ2-7; 8 nucleotides align to TRBD2. Germline V gives CDR1 SQVTM, CDR2 ANQGSEA. The CDR3 extends over 15 amino acids. Trimming removed 0 bases from V and 6 bases from J; junction bases left unmatched: 10. CDR3 bases: TGCAGCGTTGAAGATTATGGGGCGGGGGGACCCGAGCAGTACTTC. Translated: CSVEDYGAGGPEQYF.

The rearrangement joins TRBV7-2 to TRBJ1-4; D unresolved. V lost 5 bases and J 5 bases, leaving 12 bases between the germline ends. Germline CDR1 reads SGHTA; CDR2 reads FQGNSA. The CDR3 length is 14 residues. CDR3 in amino acids: CASSPGRANEKLFF. CDR3 bases: TGTGCCAGCAGCCCGGGGAGGGCGAATGAAAAACTGTTTTTT.

The chain employs TRBV15 and TRBJ1-5; 11 nucleotides agree with TRBD1. The V gene's germline CDR1 is LNHNV and CDR2 YYDKDF (reference sequence). With V trimmed by 5 bases and J by 6 bases, 3 bases remained unmatched. The CDR3 consists of 14 residues. This CDR3 is CATSPGTGGQPQHF. Written as DNA, the CDR3 is TGTGCCACCAGCCCCGGGACAGGGGGTCAGCCCCAGCATTTT.

The rearrangement links TRBV27 to TRBJ2-7, with TRBD2 matching 12 bases. Germline loops: CDR1 MNHEY, CDR2 SMNVEV (reference sequence). CDR3 length equals 14 residues. J gave up 6 bases and V 7 bases, and 7 bases lay outside the gene matches. The CDR3 coding sequence is TGTGCCAGCACGGCACTAGCGGGAGGCCGCGAGCAGTACTTC. It codes for CASTALAGGREQYF.

The V call is TRBV5-6, the J call TRBJ1-2; no clear D. Trimming took off 4 bases at V and 8 bases at J, with 9 bases between the two ends. The germline V gene has CDR1 SGHDT and CDR2 YYEEEE. The CDR3 totals 11 residues. The CDR3 DNA reads as TGTGCCAGCAGCCTGGCCGGGGGCTACACCTTC. It codes for CASSLAGGYTF. Based on the CDR3 plus reference TRBV5-6 and TRBJ1-2, the full variable domain is DAGVTQSPTHLIKTRGQQVTLRCSPKSGHDTVSWYQQALGQGPQFIFQYYEEEERQRGNFPDRFSGHQFPNYSSELNVNALLLGDSALYLCASSLAGGYTFGSGTRLTVV.

Only one count was recorded for this clone. The genes are TRBV7-6 and TRBJ2-1, with 8 bases identical to TRBD2. CDR3 length: 16 residues. Germline V lookup: CDR1 SGHVS, CDR2 FNYEAQ. Trimming removed 4 bases from V and 3 bases from J; junction bases left unmatched: 8. CDR3 nucleotides: TGTGCCAGCAGCTCTCAGCTAGCGGGTTACTACAATGAGCAGTTCTTC. This translates into CASSSQLAGYYNEQFF.

In this sample, this clone turned up a few times. The V gene is TRBV6-5, the J gene TRBJ2-1; the match to TRBD1 covers 10 bases. The CDR3 extends over 15 amino acids. After removal of 6 bases from V and 8 bases from J, the junction contained 10 bases not matched to a gene. Germline CDR1 and CDR2: MNHEY and SVGAGI. DNA for the CDR3: TGTGCCAGCAGCTCGGACAGGGGGGATGACCATGAGCAGTTCTTC. It encodes CASSSDRGDDHEQFF.

The chain links TRBV4-2 to TRBJ1-6; 9 bases agree with TRBD1. Germline CDR1 LGHNA, CDR2 YNFKEQ. The length of the CDR3 is 16 residues. J was trimmed by 9 bases and V by 0 bases; bases with no gene match: 6. The CDR3 DNA sequence: TGTGCCAGCAGCCAAGAAAGGGACAGGGTGGCTTCACCCCTCCACTTT. Translating it yields CASSQERDRVASPLHF.

About this clone: Within the sample, other DNA sequences also encode this same CDR3. The chain links TRBV5-6 to TRBJ1-2; the match to TRBD1 covers 7 bases. The V gene's germline CDR1 is SGHDT and CDR2 YYEEEE. Trimming at V came to 4 bases and at J to 2 bases, leaving 2 bases not matched to a gene. This CDR3 comprises 13 residues. The CDR3 DNA reads as TGTGCCAGCAGCCCGGACAGGAACTATGGCTACACCTTC. This codes for CASSPDRNYGYTF. Drawing the rest from reference TRBV5-6 and TRBJ1-2, the complete variable domain is DAGVTQSPTHLIKTRGQQVTLRCSPKSGHDTVSWYQQALGQGPQFIFQYYEEEERQRGNFPDRFSGHQFPNYSSELNVNALLLGDSALYLCASSPDRNYGYTFGSGTRLTVV.

V gene TRBV9 combines with J gene TRBJ1-1; D unclear. V gave up 1 base and J gave up 5 bases, with 3 bases separating them. Germline V CDR1 and CDR2: SGDLS, YYNGEE. The CDR3 contains 11 residues. CDR3: CASSVQTEAFF. Written as DNA, the CDR3 is TGTGCCAGCAGCGTACAGACTGAAGCTTTCTTT.

V usage is TRBV6-5 and J usage is TRBJ1-2; 9 bases match TRBD1. The CDR3 runs 12 residues. In germline, CDR1 is MNHEY, CDR2 SVGAGI. The junction had 2 bases not matched to a gene; V was cut back by 6 bases and J by 6 bases. The CDR3 reads CASSRTGDGYTF. The CDR3, as DNA: TGTGCCAGCAGCAGGACAGGGGATGGCTACACCTTC.

The genes are TRBV9 and TRBJ2-1; TRBD2 matches 10 bases. CDR1 and CDR2 (germline): SGDLS, YYNGEE. This CDR3 is 16 amino acids long. V dropped 0 bases and J dropped 5; count of bases not matched to a gene: 5. The CDR3 is CASSVGTSGSHNEQFF. The CDR3 DNA is TGTGCCAGCAGCGTAGGGACTAGCGGATCTCACAATGAGCAGTTCTTC.

The chain recombines TRBV11-2 with TRBJ1-2; D perhaps matches TRBD1 (5 bases). The CDR3 consists of 15 residues. Germline V gene lookup returns CDR1 SGHAT and CDR2 FQNNGV. V was shortened by 0 bases and J by 0 bases, with 8 bases between the two germline ends. The CDR3 DNA is TGTGCCAGCAGCTTAGAAGGGGCCACTAACTATGGCTACACCTTC. Translated: CASSLEGATNYGYTF.

This clone was observed a handful of times. The chain uses TRBV7-9 and TRBJ1-1; D remains unclear. Per the germline V gene, CDR1 is SEHNR and CDR2 is FQNEAQ (reference sequence). CDR3 length equals 15 residues. Trimming took 1 base from V and 2 from J, leaving 11 bases between them. CDR3 protein: CASSLDGIGNTEAFF. CDR3 nucleotides: TGTGCCAGCAGCTTAGATGGTATCGGTAACACTGAAGCTTTCTTT.

This clone occurred a few times. The V gene is TRBV10-2, the J gene TRBJ2-7; 11 bases line up with TRBD2. Germline CDR1 reads WSHSY; CDR2 reads SAAADI. The CDR3 consists of 11 residues. The CDR3 loop is CATSGSDEQYF. CDR3 nucleotides: TGCGCTACTAGCGGGAGCGACGAGCAGTACTTC.

The V call is TRBV11-3, the J call TRBJ1-1; D is unclear. The V and J ends lost 2 bases and 3 bases respectively, with 7 bases between them. The CDR3 runs 13 residues. Per germline, CDR1 SGHNT and CDR2 YENEEA. The CDR3 bases are TGTGCCAGCAGCTTATTTCAGGACACTGAAGCTTTCTTT. Encoded protein: CASSLFQDTEAFF.

This chain connects TRBV2 to TRBJ2-2, with D possibly being TRBD1 (5 bases). Trimming took 5 bases from V and 5 from J, leaving 6 bases between them. The length of the CDR3 is 12 residues. CDR1 and CDR2 (germline): SNHLY, FYNNEI. In nucleotides, the CDR3 is TGTGCCAGCAGTAAGGGGACCGGGGAGCTGTTTTTT. This sequence encodes CASSKGTGELFF.

For this clone: With a much larger clone just one base away, this may be a read error. The genes are TRBV7-9 and TRBJ2-7, with 7 bases fitting TRBD1. Germline V CDR1 and CDR2: SEHNR, FQNEAQ (reference sequence). The CDR3 spans 12 residues. V trimming: 5 bases; J trimming: 3 bases; junction bases outside the gene matches: 1. The CDR3 DNA reads as TGTGCCAGCAGCGGGACAGTCTACGAGCAGTACTTC. This encodes CASSGTVYEQYF. Using reference TRBV7-9 and TRBJ2-7 for the parts outside the CDR3, the full variable domain is DTGVSQNPRHKITKRGQNVTFRCDPISEHNRLYWYRQTLGQGPEFLTYFQNEAQLEKSRLLSDRFSAERPKGSFSTLEIQRTEQGDSAMYLCASSGTVYEQYFGPGTRLTVT.

This sequence joins TRBV27 and TRBJ1-1; D may be TRBD1 (5 bases). The CDR3 runs to 12 residues. Trimming stripped 7 bases from V and 0 bases from J, with 6 bases between. In germline, CDR1 is MNHEY, CDR2 SMNVEV (reference sequence). CDR3 nucleotide sequence: TGTGCCAGCATGGGGCTGAACACTGAAGCTTTCTTT. Encoded protein: CASMGLNTEAFF.

The chain links TRBV6-5 to TRBJ1-6; 7 positions agree with TRBD1. Germline trimming cut 0 bases from V and 6 bases from J; bases unmatched to any gene: 2. There are 15 residues in the CDR3. The germline V gene has CDR1 MNHEY and CDR2 SVGAGI. CDR3 DNA: TGTGCCAGCAGTTACTCGGGGACAGCTAATTCACCCCTCCACTTT. Amino acid sequence: CASSYSGTANSPLHF.